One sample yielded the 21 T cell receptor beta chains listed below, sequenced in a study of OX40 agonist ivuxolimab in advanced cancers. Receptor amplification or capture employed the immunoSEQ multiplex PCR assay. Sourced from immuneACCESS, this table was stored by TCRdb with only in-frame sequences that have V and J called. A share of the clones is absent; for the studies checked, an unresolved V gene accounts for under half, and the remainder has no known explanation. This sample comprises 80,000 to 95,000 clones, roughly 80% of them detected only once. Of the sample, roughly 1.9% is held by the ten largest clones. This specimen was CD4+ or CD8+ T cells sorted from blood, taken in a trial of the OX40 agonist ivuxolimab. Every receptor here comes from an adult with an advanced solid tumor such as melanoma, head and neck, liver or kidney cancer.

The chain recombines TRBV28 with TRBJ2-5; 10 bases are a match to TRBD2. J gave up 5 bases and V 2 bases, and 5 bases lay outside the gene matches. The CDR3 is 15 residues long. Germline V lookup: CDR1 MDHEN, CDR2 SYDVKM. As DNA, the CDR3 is TGTGCCAGCAGTTTACTAGCGGGGGAGGGGGAGACCCAGTACTTC. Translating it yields CASSLLAGEGETQYF.

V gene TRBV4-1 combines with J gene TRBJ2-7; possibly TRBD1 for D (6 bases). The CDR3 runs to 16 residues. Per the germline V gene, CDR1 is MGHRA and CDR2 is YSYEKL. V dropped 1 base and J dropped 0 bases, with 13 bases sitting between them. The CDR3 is CASSQGWGPSSYEQYF. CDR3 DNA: TGCGCCAGCAGCCAAGGATGGGGGCCGTCCTCCTACGAGCAGTACTTC.

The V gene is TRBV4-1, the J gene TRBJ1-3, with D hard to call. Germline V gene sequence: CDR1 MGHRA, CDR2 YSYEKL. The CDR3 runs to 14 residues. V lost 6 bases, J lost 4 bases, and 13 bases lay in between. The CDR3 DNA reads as TGCGCCAGCAGACAACAGAAAGGGGGAAACACCATATATTTT. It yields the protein CASRQQKGGNTIYF.

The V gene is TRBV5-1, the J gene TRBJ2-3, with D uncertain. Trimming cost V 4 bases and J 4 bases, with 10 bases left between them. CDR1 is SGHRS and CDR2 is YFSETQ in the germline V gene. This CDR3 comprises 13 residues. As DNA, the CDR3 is TGCGCCAGCAGCATTTATGTCTCAGATACGCAGTATTTT. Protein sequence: CASSIYVSDTQYF.

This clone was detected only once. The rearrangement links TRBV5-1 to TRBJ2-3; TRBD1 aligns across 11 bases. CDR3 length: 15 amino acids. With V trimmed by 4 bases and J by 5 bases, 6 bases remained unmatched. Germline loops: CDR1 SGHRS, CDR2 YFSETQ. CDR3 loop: CASSLGQGAEDTQYF. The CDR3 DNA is TGCGCCAGCAGCCTAGGACAGGGGGCTGAAGATACGCAGTATTTT.

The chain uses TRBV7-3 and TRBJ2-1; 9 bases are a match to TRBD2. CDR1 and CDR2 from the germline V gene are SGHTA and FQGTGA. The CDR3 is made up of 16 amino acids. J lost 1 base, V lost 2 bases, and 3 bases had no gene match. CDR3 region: CASSLAGGPSYNEQFF. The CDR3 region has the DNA TGTGCCAGCAGCTTAGCGGGGGGGCCTTCCTACAATGAGCAGTTCTTC.

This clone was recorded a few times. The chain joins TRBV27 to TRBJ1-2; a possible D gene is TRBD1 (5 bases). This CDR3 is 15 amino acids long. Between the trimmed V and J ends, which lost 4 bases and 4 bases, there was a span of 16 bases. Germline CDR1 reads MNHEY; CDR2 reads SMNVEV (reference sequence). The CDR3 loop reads CASSWGGGGAYGYTF. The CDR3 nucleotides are TGTGCCAGCAGTTGGGGGGGAGGTGGGGCCTATGGCTACACCTTC.

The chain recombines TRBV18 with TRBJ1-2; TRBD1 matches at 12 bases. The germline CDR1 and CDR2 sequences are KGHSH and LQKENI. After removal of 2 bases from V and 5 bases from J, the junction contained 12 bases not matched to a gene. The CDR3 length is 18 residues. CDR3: CASSPNPSGTGGWYGYTF. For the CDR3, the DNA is TGTGCCAGCTCACCAAATCCTTCCGGGACAGGGGGCTGGTATGGCTACACCTTC. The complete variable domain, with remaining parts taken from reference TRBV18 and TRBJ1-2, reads NAGVMQNPRHLVRRRGQEARLRCSPMKGHSHVYWYRQLPEEGLKFMVYLQKENIIDESGMPKERFSAEFPKEGPSILRIQQVVRGDSAAYFCASSPNPSGTGGWYGYTFGSGTRLTVV.

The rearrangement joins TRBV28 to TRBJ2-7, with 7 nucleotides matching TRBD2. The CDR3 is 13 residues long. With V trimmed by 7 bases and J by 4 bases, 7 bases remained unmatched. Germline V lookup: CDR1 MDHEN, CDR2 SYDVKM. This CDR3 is CASIERGGYEQYF. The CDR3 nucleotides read TGTGCCAGCATTGAGCGGGGAGGTTACGAGCAGTACTTC.

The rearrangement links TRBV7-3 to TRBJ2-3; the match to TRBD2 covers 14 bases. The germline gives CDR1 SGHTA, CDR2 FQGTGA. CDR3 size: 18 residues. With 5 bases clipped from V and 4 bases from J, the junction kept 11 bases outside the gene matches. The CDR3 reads CASSPNPGLAGGPDTQYF. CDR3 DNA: TGTGCCAGCAGCCCAAACCCCGGACTAGCGGGGGGCCCAGATACGCAGTATTTT. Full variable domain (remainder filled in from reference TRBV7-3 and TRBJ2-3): GAGVSQTPSNKVTEKGKYVELRCDPISGHTALYWYRQSLGQGPEFLIYFQGTGAADDSGLPNDRFFAVRPEGSVSTLKIQRTERGDSAVYLCASSPNPGLAGGPDTQYFGPGTRLTVL.

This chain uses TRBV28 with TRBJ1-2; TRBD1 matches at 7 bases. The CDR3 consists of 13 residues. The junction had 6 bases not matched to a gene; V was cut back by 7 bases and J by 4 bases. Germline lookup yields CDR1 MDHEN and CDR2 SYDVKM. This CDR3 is CASISDRVYGYTF. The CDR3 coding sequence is TGTGCCAGCATTTCAGACAGGGTCTATGGCTACACCTTC.

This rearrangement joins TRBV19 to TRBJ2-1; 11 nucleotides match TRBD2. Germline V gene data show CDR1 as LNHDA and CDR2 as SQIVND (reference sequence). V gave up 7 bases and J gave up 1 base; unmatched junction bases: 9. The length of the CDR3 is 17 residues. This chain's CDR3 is CASTRRVAGGSYNEQFF. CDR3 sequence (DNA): TGTGCCAGTACCCGAAGGGTAGCGGGGGGGTCCTACAATGAGCAGTTCTTC.

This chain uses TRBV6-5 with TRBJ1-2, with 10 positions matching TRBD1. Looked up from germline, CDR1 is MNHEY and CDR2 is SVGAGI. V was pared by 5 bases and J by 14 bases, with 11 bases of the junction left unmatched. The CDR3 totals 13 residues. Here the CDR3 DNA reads TGTGCCAGCAGTACTCGACAGGGGGCGCGTTGTACCTTC. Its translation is CASSTRQGARCTF.

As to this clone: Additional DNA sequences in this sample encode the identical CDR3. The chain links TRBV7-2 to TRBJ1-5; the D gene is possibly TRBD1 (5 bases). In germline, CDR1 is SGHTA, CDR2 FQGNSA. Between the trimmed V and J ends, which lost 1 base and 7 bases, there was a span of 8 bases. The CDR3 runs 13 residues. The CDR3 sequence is CASSLVGDQPQHF. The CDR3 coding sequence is TGTGCCAGCAGCTTAGTCGGGGACCAGCCCCAGCATTTT.

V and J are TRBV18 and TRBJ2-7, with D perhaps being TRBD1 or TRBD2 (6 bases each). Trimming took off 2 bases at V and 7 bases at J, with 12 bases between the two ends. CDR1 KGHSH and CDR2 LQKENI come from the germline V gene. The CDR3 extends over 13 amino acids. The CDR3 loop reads CASSPGGGLEQYF. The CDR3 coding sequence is TGTGCCAGCTCACCAGGAGGGGGGCTTGAGCAGTACTTC. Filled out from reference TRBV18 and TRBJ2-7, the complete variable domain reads NAGVMQNPRHLVRRRGQEARLRCSPMKGHSHVYWYRQLPEEGLKFMVYLQKENIIDESGMPKERFSAEFPKEGPSILRIQQVVRGDSAAYFCASSPGGGLEQYFGPGTRLTVT.

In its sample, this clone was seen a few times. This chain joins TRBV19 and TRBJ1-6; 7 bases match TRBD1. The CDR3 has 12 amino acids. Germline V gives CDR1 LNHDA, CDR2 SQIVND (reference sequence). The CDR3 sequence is CASGQPNSPLHF. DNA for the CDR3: TGTGCGTCGGGACAGCCAAATTCACCCCTCCACTTT.

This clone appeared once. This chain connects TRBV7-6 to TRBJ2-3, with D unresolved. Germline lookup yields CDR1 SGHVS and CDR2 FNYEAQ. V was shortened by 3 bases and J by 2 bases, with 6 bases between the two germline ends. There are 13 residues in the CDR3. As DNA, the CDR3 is TGTGCCAGCAGCTTCCCACCCACAGATACGCAGTATTTT. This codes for CASSFPPTDTQYF.

The CDR3 reads CASGTEDNSPLHF. The CDR3, as DNA: TGTGCCAGCGGGACGGAAGATAATTCACCCCTCCACTTT. This rearrangement joins TRBV6-1 to TRBJ1-6; D is possibly TRBD1 (5 bases). Per germline, CDR1 MNHNS and CDR2 SASEGT. The CDR3 is 13 residues long. V was trimmed by 8 bases and J by 5 bases, leaving 10 bases between them.

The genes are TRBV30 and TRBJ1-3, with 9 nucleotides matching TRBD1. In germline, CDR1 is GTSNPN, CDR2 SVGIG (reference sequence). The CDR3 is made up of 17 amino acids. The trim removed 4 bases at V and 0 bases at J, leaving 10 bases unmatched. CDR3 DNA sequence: TGTGCCTGGACCCGGGACAGGGTGAGGGGCTCTGGAAACACCATATATTTT. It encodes CAWTRDRVRGSGNTIYF.

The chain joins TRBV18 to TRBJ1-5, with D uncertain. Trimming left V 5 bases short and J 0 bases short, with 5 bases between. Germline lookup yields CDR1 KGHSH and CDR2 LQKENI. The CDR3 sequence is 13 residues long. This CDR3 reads CASSEHSNQPQHF. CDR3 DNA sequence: TGTGCCAGCTCAGAACATAGCAATCAGCCCCAGCATTTT.

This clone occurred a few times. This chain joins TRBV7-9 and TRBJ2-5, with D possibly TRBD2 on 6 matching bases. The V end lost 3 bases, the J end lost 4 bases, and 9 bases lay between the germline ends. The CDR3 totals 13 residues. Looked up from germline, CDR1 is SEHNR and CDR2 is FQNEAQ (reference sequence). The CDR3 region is CASSFMGGETQYF. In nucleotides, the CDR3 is TGTGCCAGCAGCTTTATGGGGGGAGAGACCCAGTACTTC.